This TCR beta chain emerged from a study of blood T cell repertoires in COVID-19. Study-level background: The study drew acute and convalescent COVID-19 samples from the United States, Italy and Spain. T cells, B-cell-depleted T cells, or PBMCs supplied cDNA or gDNA.

Per the original data handling: Amplification of reference gene primers was used by the study to estimate nucleated cell counts. Produced via immunoSEQ multiplex PCR; TCRdb's table is partial and in-frame only. V and J calls and clone size are those listed in that table; D and trimming were worked out from the DNA. This sample carries 70,000 to 75,000 clones, 88% of them seen once, and the ten largest clones take 5.1%. Between the trimmed V and J ends, which lost 9 bases and 4 bases, there was a span of 12 bases. There are 12 residues in the CDR3. Germline CDR1 LGHDT, CDR2 YNNKEL (reference sequence).

Sequences were obtained from peripheral blood. This clonotype originated in a human donor in a cohort sampled during active COVID-19. The genes are TRBV3-1 (or the pseudogene TRBV3-2) and TRBJ1-2; D is undetermined. The CDR3 nucleotides read TGTGCCAGTGTCGGGGATGGCTATGGCTACACCTTC. Amino acids: CASVGDGYGYTF.